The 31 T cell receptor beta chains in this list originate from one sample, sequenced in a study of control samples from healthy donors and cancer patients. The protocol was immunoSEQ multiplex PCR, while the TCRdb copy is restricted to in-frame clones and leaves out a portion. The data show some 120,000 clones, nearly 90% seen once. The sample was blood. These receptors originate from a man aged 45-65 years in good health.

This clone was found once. For the CDR3, the DNA is TGTGCCAGTAGTATCAGGGAGAGCCAGCCCCAGCATTTT. It codes for CASSIRESQPQHF. The chain couples TRBV19 to TRBJ1-5; D might be TRBD1 (5 bases). The germline V and J ends were trimmed by 3 bases and 7 bases, with 10 bases remaining between them. The CDR3 runs to 13 residues. Germline V gene sequence: CDR1 LNHDA, CDR2 SQIVND (reference sequence).

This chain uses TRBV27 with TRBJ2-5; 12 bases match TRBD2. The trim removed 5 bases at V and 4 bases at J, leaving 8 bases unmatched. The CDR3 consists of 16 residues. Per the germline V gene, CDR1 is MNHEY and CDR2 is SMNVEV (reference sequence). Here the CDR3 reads CASSPLAGGPRETQYF. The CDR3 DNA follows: TGTGCCAGCAGTCCGCTAGCGGGGGGGCCGAGAGAGACCCAGTACTTC.

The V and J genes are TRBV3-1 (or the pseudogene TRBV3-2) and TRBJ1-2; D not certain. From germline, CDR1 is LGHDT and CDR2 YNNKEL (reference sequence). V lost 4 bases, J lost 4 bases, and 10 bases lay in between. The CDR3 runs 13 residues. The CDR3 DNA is TGTGCCAGCAGCCGAGAGAGTGGCTATGGCTACACCTTC. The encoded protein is CASSRESGYGYTF.

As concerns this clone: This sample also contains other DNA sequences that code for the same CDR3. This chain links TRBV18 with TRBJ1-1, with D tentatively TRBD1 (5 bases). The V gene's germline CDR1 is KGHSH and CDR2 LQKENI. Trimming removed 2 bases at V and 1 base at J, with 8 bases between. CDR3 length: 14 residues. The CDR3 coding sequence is TGTGCCAGCTCACCAGGGGGGAGGAACACTGAAGCTTTCTTT. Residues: CASSPGGRNTEAFF.

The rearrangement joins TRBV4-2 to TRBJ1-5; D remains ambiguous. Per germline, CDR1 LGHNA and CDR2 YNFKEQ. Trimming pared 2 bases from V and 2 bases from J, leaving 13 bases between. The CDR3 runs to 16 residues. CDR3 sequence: CASSQSAGEGNQPQHF. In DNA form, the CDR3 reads TGTGCCAGCAGCCAATCCGCGGGTGAAGGCAATCAGCCCCAGCATTTT.

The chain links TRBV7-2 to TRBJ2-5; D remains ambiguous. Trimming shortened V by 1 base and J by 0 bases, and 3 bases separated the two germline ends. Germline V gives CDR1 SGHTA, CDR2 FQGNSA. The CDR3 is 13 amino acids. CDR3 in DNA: TGTGCCAGCAGCTTAGTAGACCAAGAGACCCAGTACTTC. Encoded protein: CASSLVDQETQYF.

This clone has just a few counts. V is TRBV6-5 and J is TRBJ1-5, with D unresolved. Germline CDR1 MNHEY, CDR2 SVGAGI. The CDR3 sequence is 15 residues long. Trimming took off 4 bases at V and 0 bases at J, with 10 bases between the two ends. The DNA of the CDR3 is TGTGCCAGCAGTTCCGAATACCATAGCAATCAGCCCCAGCATTTT. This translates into CASSSEYHSNQPQHF.

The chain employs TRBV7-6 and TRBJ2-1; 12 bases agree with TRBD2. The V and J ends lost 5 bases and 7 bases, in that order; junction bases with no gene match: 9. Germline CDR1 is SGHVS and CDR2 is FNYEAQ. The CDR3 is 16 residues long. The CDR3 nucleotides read TGTGCCAGCAGCCTCGAACTAGCGGGGGGATATAATGAGCAGTTCTTC. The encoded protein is CASSLELAGGYNEQFF.

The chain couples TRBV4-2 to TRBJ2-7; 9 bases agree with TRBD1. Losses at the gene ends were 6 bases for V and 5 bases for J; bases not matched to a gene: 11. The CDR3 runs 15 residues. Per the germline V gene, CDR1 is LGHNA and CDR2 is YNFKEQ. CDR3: CASRTTGTGYHEQYF. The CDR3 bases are TGTGCCAGCAGAACAACCGGGACAGGGTACCACGAGCAGTACTTC.

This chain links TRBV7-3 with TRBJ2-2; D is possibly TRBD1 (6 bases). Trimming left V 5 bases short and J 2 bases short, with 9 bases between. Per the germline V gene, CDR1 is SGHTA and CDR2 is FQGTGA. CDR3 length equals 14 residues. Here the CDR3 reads CASSDRINTGELFF. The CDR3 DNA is TGTGCCAGCAGCGACAGGATAAACACCGGGGAGCTGTTTTTT.

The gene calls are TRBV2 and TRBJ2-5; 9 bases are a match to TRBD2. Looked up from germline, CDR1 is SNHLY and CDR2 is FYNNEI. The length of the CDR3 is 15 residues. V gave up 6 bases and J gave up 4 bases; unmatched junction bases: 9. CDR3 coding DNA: TGTGCCAGCAGCGAGAAAGCGGGGGGAGGAGAGACCCAGTACTTC. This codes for CASSEKAGGGETQYF.

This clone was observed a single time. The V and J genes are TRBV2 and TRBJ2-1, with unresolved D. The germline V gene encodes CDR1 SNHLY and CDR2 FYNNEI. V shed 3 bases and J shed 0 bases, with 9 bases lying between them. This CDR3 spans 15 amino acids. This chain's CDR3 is CASSETLASYNEQFF. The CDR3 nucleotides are TGTGCCAGCAGTGAGACTCTCGCCTCCTACAATGAGCAGTTCTTC.

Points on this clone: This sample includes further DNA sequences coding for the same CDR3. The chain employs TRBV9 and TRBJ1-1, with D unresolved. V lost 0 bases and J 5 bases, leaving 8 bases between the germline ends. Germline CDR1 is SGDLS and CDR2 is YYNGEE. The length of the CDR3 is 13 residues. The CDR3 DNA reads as TGTGCCAGCAGCGTAGGAGGGAGGACTGAAGCTTTCTTT. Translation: CASSVGGRTEAFF.

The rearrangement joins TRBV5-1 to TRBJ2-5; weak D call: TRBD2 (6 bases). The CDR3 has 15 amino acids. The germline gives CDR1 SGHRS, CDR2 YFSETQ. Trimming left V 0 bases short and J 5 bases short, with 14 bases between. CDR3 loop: CASSLVAGTGETQYF. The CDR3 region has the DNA TGCGCCAGCAGCTTGGTGGCGGGGACCGGGGAGACCCAGTACTTC.

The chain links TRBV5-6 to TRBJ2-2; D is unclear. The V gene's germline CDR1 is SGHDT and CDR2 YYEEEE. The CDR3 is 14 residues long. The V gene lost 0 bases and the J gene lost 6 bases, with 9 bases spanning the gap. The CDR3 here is CASSLAGRSGELFF. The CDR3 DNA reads TGTGCCAGCAGCTTGGCCGGAAGATCCGGGGAGCTGTTTTTT.

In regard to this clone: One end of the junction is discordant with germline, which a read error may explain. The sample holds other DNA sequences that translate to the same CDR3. The CDR3 sequence: CASSRDRQETQYF. The CDR3 bases are TGTGCCAGCAGCCGGGACCGACAAGAGACTCAGTACTTC. The chain employs TRBV7-2 and TRBJ2-5, with D possibly being TRBD1 or TRBD2 (5 bases each). The CDR3 is made up of 13 amino acids. Per the germline V gene, CDR1 is SGHTA and CDR2 is FQGNSA.

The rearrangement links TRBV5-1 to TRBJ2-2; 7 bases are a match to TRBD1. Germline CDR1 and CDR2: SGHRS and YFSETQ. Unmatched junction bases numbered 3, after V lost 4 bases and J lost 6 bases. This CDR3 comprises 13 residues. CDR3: CASSVGGSGELFF. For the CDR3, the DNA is TGCGCCAGCAGCGTAGGGGGCTCCGGGGAGCTGTTTTTT.

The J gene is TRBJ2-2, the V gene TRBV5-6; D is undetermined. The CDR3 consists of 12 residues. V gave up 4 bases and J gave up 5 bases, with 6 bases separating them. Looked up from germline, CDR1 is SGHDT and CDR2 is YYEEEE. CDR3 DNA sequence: TGTGCCAGCAGCGAAGTTACCGGGGAGCTGTTTTTT. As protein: CASSEVTGELFF. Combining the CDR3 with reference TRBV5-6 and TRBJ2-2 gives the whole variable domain DAGVTQSPTHLIKTRGQQVTLRCSPKSGHDTVSWYQQALGQGPQFIFQYYEEEERQRGNFPDRFSGHQFPNYSSELNVNALLLGDSALYLCASSEVTGELFFGEGSRLTVL.

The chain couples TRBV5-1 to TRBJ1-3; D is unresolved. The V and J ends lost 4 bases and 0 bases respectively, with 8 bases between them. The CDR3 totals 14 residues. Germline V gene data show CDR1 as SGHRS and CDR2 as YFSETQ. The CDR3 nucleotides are TGCGCCAGCAGCGCCGGGAACTCTGGAAACACCATATATTTT. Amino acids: CASSAGNSGNTIYF.

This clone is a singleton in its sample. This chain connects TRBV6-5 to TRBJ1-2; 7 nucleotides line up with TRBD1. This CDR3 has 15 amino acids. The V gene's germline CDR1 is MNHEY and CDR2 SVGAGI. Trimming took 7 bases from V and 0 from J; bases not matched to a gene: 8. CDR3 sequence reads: CASKDRPLTNYGYTF. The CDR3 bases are TGTGCCAGCAAGGACAGGCCGCTAACTAACTATGGCTACACCTTC.

The CDR3 sequence: CASSLRGGGTGELFF. Here the CDR3 DNA reads TGTGCCAGCAGCTTACGAGGGGGCGGCACCGGGGAGCTGTTTTTT. This sequence joins TRBV7-9 and TRBJ2-2, with 7 bases that match TRBD1. CDR1 SEHNR and CDR2 FQNEAQ come from the germline V gene (reference sequence). The junction had 4 bases not matched to a gene; V was cut back by 2 bases and J by 4 bases. The CDR3 runs to 15 residues.

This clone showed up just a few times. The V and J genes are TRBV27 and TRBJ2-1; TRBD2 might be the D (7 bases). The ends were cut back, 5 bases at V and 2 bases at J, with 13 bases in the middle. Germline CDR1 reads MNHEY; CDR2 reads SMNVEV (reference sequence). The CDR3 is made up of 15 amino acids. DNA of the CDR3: TGTGCCAGCAGTCTCGGGGGGCCCCCCTACAATGAGCAGTTCTTC. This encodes CASSLGGPPYNEQFF.

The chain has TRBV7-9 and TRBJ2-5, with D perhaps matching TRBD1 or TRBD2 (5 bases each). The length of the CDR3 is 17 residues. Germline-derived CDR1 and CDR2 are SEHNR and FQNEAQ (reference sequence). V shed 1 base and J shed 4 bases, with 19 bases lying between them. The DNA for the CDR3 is TGTGCCAGCAGCTTAGTGCAGGGCAGGGAGTCGAGAGAGACCCAGTACTTC. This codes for CASSLVQGRESRETQYF.

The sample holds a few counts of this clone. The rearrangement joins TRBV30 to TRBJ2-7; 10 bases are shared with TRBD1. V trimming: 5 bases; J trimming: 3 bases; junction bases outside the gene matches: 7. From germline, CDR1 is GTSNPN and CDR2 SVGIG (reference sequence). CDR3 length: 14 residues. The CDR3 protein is CAWATGQGGYEQYF. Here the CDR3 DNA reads TGTGCCTGGGCCACTGGACAGGGGGGCTACGAGCAGTACTTC.

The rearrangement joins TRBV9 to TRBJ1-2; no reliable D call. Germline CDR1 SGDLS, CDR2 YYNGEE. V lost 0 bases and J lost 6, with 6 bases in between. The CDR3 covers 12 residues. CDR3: CASSVVGNGYTF. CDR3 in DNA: TGTGCCAGCAGCGTAGTGGGGAATGGCTACACCTTC.

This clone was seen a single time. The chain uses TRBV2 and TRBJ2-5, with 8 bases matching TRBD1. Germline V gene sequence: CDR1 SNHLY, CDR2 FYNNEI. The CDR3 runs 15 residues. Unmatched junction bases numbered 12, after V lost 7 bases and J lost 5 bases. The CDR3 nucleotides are TGTGCCAGCACGACAGGGGCTACTCGCCACGAGACCCAGTACTTC. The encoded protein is CASTTGATRHETQYF.

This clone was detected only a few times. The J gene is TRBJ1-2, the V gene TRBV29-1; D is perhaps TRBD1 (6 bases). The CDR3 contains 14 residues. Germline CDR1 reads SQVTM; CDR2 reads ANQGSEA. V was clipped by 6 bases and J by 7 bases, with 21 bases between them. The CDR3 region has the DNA TGCAGCGTAAAATCCGGGACACTTCCCTCTGGCTACACCTTC. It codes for CSVKSGTLPSGYTF.

CDR3 DNA: TGTGCCAGCAGTTACTCCCGGGGCTCCGGGGAGCTGTTTTTT. Protein: CASSYSRGSGELFF. The V gene is TRBV6-2 or TRBV6-3, the J gene TRBJ2-2; D could derive from TRBD1 or TRBD2 (5 bases each). This CDR3 comprises 14 residues. Per the germline V gene, CDR1 is MNHEY and CDR2 is SVGEGT. The ends were cut back, 0 bases at V and 6 bases at J, with 8 bases in the middle.

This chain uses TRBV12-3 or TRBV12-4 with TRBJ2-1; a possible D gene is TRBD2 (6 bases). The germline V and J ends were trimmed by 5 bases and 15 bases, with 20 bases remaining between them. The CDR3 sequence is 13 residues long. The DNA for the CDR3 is TGTGCCAGCAGTCCCCCGGGACTTAAGTTGTCGTTCTTC. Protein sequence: CASSPPGLKLSFF.

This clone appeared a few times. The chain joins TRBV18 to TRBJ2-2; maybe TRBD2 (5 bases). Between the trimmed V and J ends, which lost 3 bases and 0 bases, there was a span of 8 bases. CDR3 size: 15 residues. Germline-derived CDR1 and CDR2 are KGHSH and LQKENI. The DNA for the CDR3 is TGTGCCAGCTCACCTCCGAGGGCGAACACCGGGGAGCTGTTTTTT. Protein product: CASSPPRANTGELFF.

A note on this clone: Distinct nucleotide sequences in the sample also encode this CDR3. This CDR3 is CASRETGSSYEQYF. The CDR3 coding sequence is TGTGCCAGCAGGGAGACAGGGAGCTCCTACGAGCAGTACTTC. This chain joins TRBV6-5 and TRBJ2-7, with 7 positions matching TRBD1. The CDR3 is 14 amino acids. Germline-derived CDR1 and CDR2 are MNHEY and SVGAGI. The V gene end was trimmed by 6 bases and the J gene end by 0 bases; junction bases not matched to a gene: 5.